Listed below are T cell receptor beta chains from one sample, sequenced in a study of molecular identifiers for immune sequencing clone quantification. TCRdb called the PCR reads again in MiXCR, with one record for every CDR3 protein. The data show tens of thousands of distinct CDR3 sequences, under 25% seen once. The sequenced sample consisted of naive CD8+ T cells from blood, with Jurkat cell RNA spiked in. These receptor sequences come from a human donor in good health. Some libraries in this study had Jurkat cell RNA spiked in. CDR3s include the opening cysteine and the closing phenylalanine or tryptophan. The D gene is left open where the match is weak. Clone size, where shown, is once, few, many, or a class for clones that have expanded.

many	.	TRBJ1-5	TRBV5-1	CASSLGQQLGQPQHF	TGCGCCAGCAGCTTGGGACAACAGTTGGGTCAGCCCCAGCATTTT
.	TRBD1	TRBJ1-1	TRBV19	CASSAFQGGTEAFF	TGTGCCAGTAGTGCCTTTCAGGGGGGCACTGAAGCTTTCTTT
few	TRBD2	TRBJ2-5	TRBV19	CASSLTSGEQVTQYF	TGTGCCAGTAGTTTGACTAGCGGGGAACAAGTCACCCAGTACTTC
few	.	TRBJ1-1	TRBV7-9	CASSGGSEAFF	TGTGCCAGCAGCGGGGGGTCTGAAGCTTTCTTT
.	.	TRBJ2-1	TRBV6-2/TRBV6-3	CASSYGPYNEQFF	TGTGCCAGCAGTTACGGTCCGTACAATGAGCAGTTCTTC
few	TRBD2	TRBJ2-5	TRBV9	CASSGTSGSQETQYF	TGTGCCAGCAGCGGGACTAGCGGGAGCCAAGAGACCCAGTACTTC
few	TRBD1	TRBJ1-2	TRBV7-9	CASSLATGGNGYTF	TGTGCCAGCAGCTTAGCGACAGGGGGCAACGGCTACACCTTC
many	TRBD2	TRBJ2-5	TRBV7-9	CASKGSSGEQETQYF	TGTGCCAGCAAAGGATCTAGCGGGGAACAAGAGACCCAGTACTTC
many	.	TRBJ2-6	TRBV7-6	CASSLETGGSGANVLTF	TGTGCCAGCAGCTTAGAAACAGGAGGTTCTGGGGCCAACGTCCTGACTTTC
few	TRBD2	TRBJ2-5	TRBV13	CASSPWGTKETQYF	TGTGCCAGCAGCCCATGGGGGACTAAAGAGACCCAGTACTTC
few	TRBD1	TRBJ2-2	TRBV27	CASSLYGQANTGELFF	TGTGCCAGCAGTTTATACGGACAGGCGAACACCGGGGAGCTGTTTTTT
many	TRBD2	TRBJ2-1	TRBV7-8	CASSLLWFLAGPTDEQFF	TGTGCCAGCAGCTTACTCTGGTTCCTAGCGGGACCTACGGATGAGCAGTTCTTC
.	.	TRBJ2-7	TRBV11-2	CASSPSGYEQYF	TGTGCCAGCAGCCCCTCGGGCTACGAGCAGTACTTC
.	.	TRBJ2-1	TRBV4-2	CASSQDRSGSYNEQFF	TGTGCCAGCAGCCAAGACCGGAGCGGCTCCTACAATGAGCAGTTCTTC
many	TRBD1	TRBJ1-1	TRBV2	CASSEGPGGRTEAFF	TGTGCCAGCAGTGAAGGGCCAGGGGGCAGGACTGAAGCTTTCTTT
few	TRBD2	TRBJ2-1	TRBV13	CASSLVGGMYNEQFF	TGTGCCAGCAGCTTAGTGGGAGGGATGTACAATGAGCAGTTCTTC
few	.	TRBJ2-5	TRBV11-2	CASSAAGVLKETQYF	TGTGCCAGCAGCGCCGCAGGAGTGTTAAAAGAGACCCAGTACTTC
.	.	TRBJ2-1	TRBV15	CATSRVGLSNEQFF	TGTGCCACCAGCAGAGTAGGACTAAGCAATGAGCAGTTCTTC
.	.	TRBJ1-1	TRBV4-1	CASSQPQGSGTEAFF	TGCGCCAGCAGCCAACCACAGGGAAGTGGTACTGAAGCTTTCTTT
few	TRBD2	TRBJ2-7	TRBV27	CASSLYLAGGPYEQYF	TGTGCCAGCAGTTTATATCTAGCGGGAGGGCCCTACGAGCAGTACTTC
.	TRBD1	TRBJ2-1	TRBV19	CASETGGWNNEQFF	TGTGCCAGCGAGACAGGGGGCTGGAACAATGAGCAGTTCTTC
.	.	TRBJ2-7	TRBV4-3	CASSQGDDRPYEQYF	TGCGCCAGCAGCCAAGGCGACGACAGGCCCTACGAGCAGTACTTC
.	TRBD1	TRBJ2-7	TRBV6-2/TRBV6-3	CASSSRQGVAYEQYF	TGTGCCAGCAGTTCAAGACAGGGTGTCGCTTACGAGCAGTACTTC
many	.	TRBJ2-3	TRBV6-5	CASSYLVAASTDTQYF	TGTGCCAGCAGTTACCTTGTAGCGGCCAGCACAGATACGCAGTATTTT
many	.	TRBJ1-5	TRBV4-1	CASSWTDSNQPQHF	TGCGCCAGCAGTTGGACTGATAGCAATCAGCCCCAGCATTTT
many	TRBD2	TRBJ2-3	TRBV27	CASQTWAGGGPDTQYF	TGTGCCAGCCAGACCTGGGCGGGAGGCGGTCCAGATACGCAGTATTTT
many	.	TRBJ1-5	TRBV21-1	CATPSGGWIKDQPQHF	TGTGCCACCCCCAGCGGGGGATGGATCAAGGATCAGCCCCAGCATTTT
.	.	TRBJ2-5	TRBV11-2	CASSAYPLSQEAQYF	TGTGCCAGCAGCGCTTACCCCCTGAGCCAAGAGGCCCAGTACTTC
many	.	TRBJ2-3	TRBV14	CASSQRRERASTDTQYF	TGTGCCAGCAGCCAACGCCGAGAGAGGGCTAGCACAGATACGCAGTATTTT
many	.	TRBJ2-5	TRBV7-9	CASSSLRGFPDQETQYF	TGTGCCAGCAGCTCCCTCAGGGGTTTTCCGGACCAAGAGACCCAGTACTTC
many	.	TRBJ1-5	TRBV7-9	CASSEGGFQPQHF	TGTGCCAGCAGCGAGGGGGGATTCCAGCCCCAGCATTTT
many	.	TRBJ1-5	TRBV19	CASSIGNQPQHF	TGTGCCAGTAGTATCGGCAATCAGCCCCAGCATTTT
many	TRBD2	TRBJ2-3	TRBV12-3/TRBV12-4	CASGSSAGGPYTQYF	TGTGCCAGCGGCTCCTCGGCGGGGGGGCCTTATACGCAGTATTTT
once	.	TRBJ2-2	TRBV24-1	CATQEEGRGTGELFF	TGTGCCACCCAGGAGGAGGGGCGAGGCACCGGGGAGCTGTTTTTT